This T cell receptor beta chain was sequenced in a study of Ad26.COV2.S vaccination and SARS-CoV-2 variants. About the research overall: In the study, Ad26.COV2.S was injected intramuscularly once, or twice 56 days apart. Study-level findings and limits: Placebo recipients showed lower spike-specific TCR breadth than vaccinees.

Notes on this clone: Its target is unknown.

Profiled with immunoSEQ multiplex PCR; TCRdb holds only in-frame clones, not every one. Found here are 200,000 to 250,000 clones, 70% to 90% of them singletons; the top ten hold roughly 10%. Trimming removed 5 bases from V and 4 bases from J, with 8 bases in between. Germline assignment: CDR1 SGHTA and CDR2 FQGNSA. The CDR3 covers 12 residues. Treatment defined: roughly 19 received Ad26.COV2.S at low or high dose, single or two shots; roughly five received placebo; per-sample allocation not given. All samples were drawn on day 63, counting from the first vaccine or placebo injection. The V gene is TRBV7-2, the J gene TRBJ1-1; D unclear. Here the sequenced sample was peripheral blood, taken in a trial of Ad26.COV2.S vaccine versus placebo. This receptor was obtained from a person between 18 and 65 years old who received the Ad26.COV2.S COVID-19 vaccine or a placebo. DNA of the CDR3: TGTGCCAGCAGCCCCCCGCGCACTGAAGCTTTCTTT. It specifies CASSPPRTEAFF.